The 22 T cell receptor beta chains presented below share a single source sample, sequenced in a study of shared clonotypes between healthy human individuals. Only in-frame clones appear in the TCRdb table, and some are missing; sequencing was by immunoSEQ multiplex PCR. The sample lists about 2.3 million clones; 92% were seen once. Sequencing was done on a sample of naive CD4+ T cells from PBMCs. Subset specified: CD45RA+ positively selected. The receptors originated from a man aged 18 to 29 in good health. Some clones in this sample may be carry-over from other donors' samples.

The chain carries TRBV10-3 and TRBJ1-5; 10 bases align to TRBD1. This CDR3 has 16 amino acids. V dropped 5 bases and J dropped 6; count of bases not matched to a gene: 10. Germline V gene data show CDR1 as ENHRY and CDR2 as SYGVKD. The CDR3 is CAISPGTGEYSQPQHF. In DNA form, the CDR3 reads TGTGCCATCAGTCCCGGGACAGGGGAGTATAGTCAGCCCCAGCATTTT.

The chain carries TRBV4-2 and TRBJ2-5; D is possibly TRBD1 or TRBD2 (5 bases each). Looked up from germline, CDR1 is LGHNA and CDR2 is YNFKEQ. This CDR3 is built from 15 residues. V lost 0 bases, J lost 1 base, and 9 bases lay in between. CDR3 loop: CASSQDPGTQETQYF. DNA of the CDR3: TGTGCCAGCAGCCAAGATCCAGGGACCCAAGAGACCCAGTACTTC.

This rearrangement joins TRBV15 to TRBJ2-5; D perhaps matches TRBD1 (7 bases). From germline, CDR1 is LNHNV and CDR2 YYDKDF (reference sequence). The CDR3 consists of 14 residues. Deletions cut 5 bases from V and 5 bases from J, with 15 bases between. CDR3 nucleotides: TGTGCCACCAGCCGCAAAGGAGGGGGCGAGACCCAGTACTTC. It yields the protein CATSRKGGGETQYF. Filled out from reference TRBV15 and TRBJ2-5, the complete variable domain reads DAMVIQNPRYQVTQFGKPVTLSCSQTLNHNVMYWYQQKSSQAPKLLFHYYDKDFNNEADTPDNFQSRRPNTSFCFLDIRSPGLGDTAMYLCATSRKGGGETQYFGPGTRLLVL.

The chain uses TRBV29-1 and TRBJ1-3; D may be TRBD1 (6 bases). V was shortened by 5 bases and J by 4 bases, with 12 bases between the two germline ends. This CDR3 comprises 13 residues. The germline V gene encodes CDR1 SQVTM and CDR2 ANQGSEA. CDR3 in amino acids: CSVTGQNGNTIYF. In nucleotides, the CDR3 is TGCAGCGTTACAGGACAGAACGGAAACACCATATATTTT.

Only a few counts were recorded for this clone. The chain couples TRBV6-5 to TRBJ1-1; the D is unclear. Trimming stripped 0 bases from V and 4 bases from J, with 12 bases between. The V gene's germline CDR1 is MNHEY and CDR2 SVGAGI. The CDR3 sequence is 15 residues long. The CDR3 DNA is TGTGCCAGCAGTTACTCGATTCCCACGGGCACTGAAGCTTTCTTT. This sequence encodes CASSYSIPTGTEAFF.

The V and J genes are TRBV4-3 and TRBJ1-5; D is possibly TRBD1 (5 bases). The germline gives CDR1 LGHNA, CDR2 YSLEER. V lost 1 base, J lost 1 base, and 11 bases lay in between. The CDR3 is 16 amino acids. In DNA form, the CDR3 reads TGCGCCAGCAGCCAAGGAGTAAAGGGGAGCAATCAGCCCCAGCATTTT. This encodes CASSQGVKGSNQPQHF.

This chain uses TRBV5-6 with TRBJ2-7, with 8 bases that match TRBD1. The CDR3 consists of 16 residues. In germline, CDR1 is SGHDT, CDR2 YYEEEE. With V trimmed by 4 bases and J by 1 base, 10 bases remained unmatched. The CDR3 is CASSHPRQGRSYEQYF. In DNA, the CDR3 is TGTGCCAGCAGCCACCCACGACAGGGGCGGTCCTACGAGCAGTACTTC.

V gene TRBV29-1 combines with J gene TRBJ2-7, with 7 bases matching TRBD2. This CDR3 is 15 amino acids long. Germline assignment: CDR1 SQVTM and CDR2 ANQGSEA. Trimming removed 1 base from V and 6 bases from J; junction bases left unmatched: 12. The CDR3, as DNA: TGCAGCGTTGAAGTAGGGGCGGGGGAGTGGGGCGAGCAGTACTTC. It yields the protein CSVEVGAGEWGEQYF.

With regard to this clone: Other DNA sequences within the sample encode an identical CDR3. J is TRBJ2-5 and V is TRBV10-1; D gene unclear. The CDR3 runs 14 residues. V lost 0 bases, J lost 5 bases, and 10 bases lay in between. Germline assignment: CDR1 WNHNN and CDR2 SYGVQD (reference sequence). The CDR3 reads CASSESGRVETQYF. For the CDR3, the DNA is TGCGCCAGCAGTGAGTCGGGAAGGGTGGAGACCCAGTACTTC.

This rearrangement joins TRBV28 to TRBJ2-2, with D possibly matching TRBD1 (5 bases). Trimming removed 11 bases at V and 7 bases at J, with 14 bases between. Germline V gene data show CDR1 as MDHEN and CDR2 as SYDVKM. The CDR3 has 12 residues. The CDR3 DNA reads TGTGCCGCGAGGCAGGGTCACGGGGAGCTGTTTTTT. Protein sequence: CAARQGHGELFF.

The chain combines TRBV7-9 with TRBJ1-2; tentatively, D is TRBD1 (6 bases). Germline V gene data show CDR1 as SEHNR and CDR2 as FQNEAQ (reference sequence). This CDR3 is built from 15 residues. V was clipped by 0 bases and J by 7 bases, with 15 bases between them. The chain's CDR3 is CASSLAPQGLGGYTF. The DNA for the CDR3 is TGTGCCAGCAGCTTAGCGCCACAGGGTTTAGGTGGCTACACCTTC.

The chain joins TRBV28 to TRBJ2-4; D is perhaps TRBD2 (6 bases). V gave up 3 bases and J gave up 7 bases, with 13 bases separating them. CDR1 is MDHEN, CDR2 SYDVKM, per germline. The CDR3 runs to 14 residues. This chain's CDR3 is CASSFGGRENIQYF. In DNA, the CDR3 is TGTGCCAGCAGTTTCGGTGGCCGGGAGAACATTCAGTACTTC.

The chain joins TRBV2 to TRBJ2-7, with 10 bases fitting TRBD1. The length of the CDR3 is 13 residues. Germline V gene data show CDR1 as SNHLY and CDR2 as FYNNEI. V lost 8 bases and J lost 4; bases outside the gene matches: 5. CDR3 amino acids: CASSGDRGYEQYF. The CDR3 region has the DNA TGTGCCAGCTCCGGGGACAGGGGTTACGAGCAGTACTTC.

The chain links TRBV19 to TRBJ2-1, with TRBD2 matching 8 bases. Looked up from germline, CDR1 is LNHDA and CDR2 is SQIVND (reference sequence). The J segment lost 3 bases and the V segment lost 6 bases, leaving 4 bases of the junction unmatched. The CDR3 extends over 14 amino acids. This CDR3 reads CASRRLAGYNEQFF. CDR3 sequence (DNA): TGTGCCAGTAGAAGGCTAGCGGGCTACAATGAGCAGTTCTTC. The whole variable domain, remainder taken from reference TRBV19 and TRBJ2-1, is DGGITQSPKYLFRKEGQNVTLSCEQNLNHDAMYWYRQDPGQGLRLIYYSQIVNDFQKGDIAEGYSVSREKKESFPLTVTSAQKNPTAFYLCASRRLAGYNEQFFGPGTRLTVL.

The chain employs TRBV7-9 and TRBJ1-2, with D perhaps TRBD1 (6 bases). The CDR3 totals 16 residues. V was shortened by 2 bases and J by 7 bases, with 20 bases between the two germline ends. Looked up from germline, CDR1 is SEHNR and CDR2 is FQNEAQ (reference sequence). In nucleotides, the CDR3 is TGTGCCAGCAGCTTAATGGGGGCGCAAATTGCCGGTGGCTACACCTTC. Translated: CASSLMGAQIAGGYTF.

The rearrangement uses TRBV7-9 and TRBJ2-7, with D tentatively TRBD2 (6 bases). V was cut by 4 bases and J by 0 bases, with 10 bases left in between. Germline V lookup: CDR1 SEHNR, CDR2 FQNEAQ (reference sequence). The CDR3 loop spans 14 amino acids. The CDR3 spells CASSSSANSYEQYF. CDR3 in DNA: TGTGCCAGCAGCTCTAGCGCCAACTCCTACGAGCAGTACTTC. Using reference TRBV7-9 and TRBJ2-7 for the parts outside the CDR3, the full variable domain is DTGVSQNPRHKITKRGQNVTFRCDPISEHNRLYWYRQTLGQGPEFLTYFQNEAQLEKSRLLSDRFSAERPKGSFSTLEIQRTEQGDSAMYLCASSSSANSYEQYFGPGTRLTVT.

The chain joins TRBV5-1 to TRBJ2-1; 12 bases are a match to TRBD2. The CDR3 has 17 amino acids. Germline CDR1 SGHRS, CDR2 YFSETQ. The V and J ends lost 2 bases and 7 bases, in that order; junction bases with no gene match: 10. CDR3: CASSFPGTSGSGNEQFF. DNA of the CDR3: TGCGCCAGCAGCTTTCCCGGGACTAGCGGGTCGGGGAATGAGCAGTTCTTC.

The rearrangement links TRBV6-1 to TRBJ2-3, with TRBD2 matching 9 bases. Germline loops: CDR1 MNHNS, CDR2 SASEGT. The CDR3 length is 14 residues. V dropped 4 bases and J dropped 4; count of bases not matched to a gene: 3. The CDR3 DNA follows: TGTGCCAGCAGTGTGGCGGGAGGGCCAGATACGCAGTATTTT. Amino acids: CASSVAGGPDTQYF.

This chain joins TRBV5-1 and TRBJ2-3; 7 bases agree with TRBD2. The germline V gene has CDR1 SGHRS and CDR2 YFSETQ. This CDR3 spans 16 amino acids. V lost 2 bases and J lost 4; bases outside the gene matches: 10. The CDR3 bases are TGCGCCAGCAGCTTCGGGCGGGAGAGGTGGGCAGATACGCAGTATTTT. Protein sequence: CASSFGRERWADTQYF.

Comment on this clone: Other DNA sequences in the sample encode the same CDR3. The gene calls are TRBV29-1 and TRBJ2-1, with TRBD2 matching over 9 bases. The CDR3 consists of 15 residues. V gave up 7 bases and J gave up 4 bases; unmatched junction bases: 11. CDR1 is SQVTM, CDR2 ANQGSEA, per germline. CDR3 nucleotide sequence: TGCAGCGCGGGACTGAGCGGGAGGCTTTACAATGAGCAGTTCTTC. The encoded protein is CSAGLSGRLYNEQFF.

J is TRBJ2-1 and V is TRBV7-3, with D hard to call. CDR1 and CDR2 from the germline V gene are SGHTA and FQGTGA. Trimming took off 4 bases at V and 4 bases at J, with 8 bases between the two ends. The CDR3 covers 13 residues. The CDR3 DNA reads TGTGCCAGCAGCTCGTCAAGATACAATGAGCAGTTCTTC. Its protein product is CASSSSRYNEQFF.

The DNA of the CDR3 is TGTGCCAGCAGTGGATCGAGGGGCAAGGAGCTGTTTTTT. Translated, it gives CASSGSRGKELFF. The chain employs TRBV2 and TRBJ2-2, with D perhaps matching TRBD1 or TRBD2 (5 bases each). Germline lookup yields CDR1 SNHLY and CDR2 FYNNEI. The CDR3 loop spans 13 amino acids. V lost 4 bases and J lost 10, with 13 bases in between. Full variable domain (remainder filled in from reference TRBV2 and TRBJ2-2): EPEVTQTPSHQVTQMGQEVILRCVPISNHLYFYWYRQILGQKVEFLVSFYNNEISEKSEIFDDQFSVERPDGSNFTLKIRSTKLEDSAMYFCASSGSRGKELFFGEGSRLTVL.